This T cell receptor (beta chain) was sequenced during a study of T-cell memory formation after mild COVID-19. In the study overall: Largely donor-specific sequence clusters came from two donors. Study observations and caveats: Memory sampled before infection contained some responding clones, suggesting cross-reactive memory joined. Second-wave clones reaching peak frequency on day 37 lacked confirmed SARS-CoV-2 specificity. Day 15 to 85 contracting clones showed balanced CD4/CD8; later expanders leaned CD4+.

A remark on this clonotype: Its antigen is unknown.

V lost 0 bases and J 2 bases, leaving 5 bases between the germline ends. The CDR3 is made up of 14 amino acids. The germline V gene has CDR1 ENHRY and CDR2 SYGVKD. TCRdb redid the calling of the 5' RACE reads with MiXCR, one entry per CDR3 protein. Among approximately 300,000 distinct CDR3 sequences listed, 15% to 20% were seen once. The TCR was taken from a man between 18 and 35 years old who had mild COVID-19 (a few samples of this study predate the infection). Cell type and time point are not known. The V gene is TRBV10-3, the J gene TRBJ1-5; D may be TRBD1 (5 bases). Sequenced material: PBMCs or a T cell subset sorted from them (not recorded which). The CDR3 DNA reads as TGTGCCATCAGTGAGTCGACAGGCAATCAGCCCCAGCATTTT. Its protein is CAISESTGNQPQHF.